This section outlines one TCR beta chain sequence together with its context. What this receptor recognizes is not known. There are no base qualities to consult, and no much larger clone falls within one base. Donors were 30 to 45 systemically healthy Caucasian individuals from Russia aged roughly 6 to 100 years. Each donor gave around 9.5 milliliters of peripheral blood, collected into EDTA-treated Vacutainer tubes. Ficoll-Paque density-gradient centrifugation was used to isolate PBMCs, with at least 7 million per sample. Total RNA was extracted from PBMCs with Trizol reagent, with at least 5.5 micrograms obtained per sample. For every donor, an aliquot of PBMCs went through flow cytometry to measure the percentages of naive CD45RAhigh/CD27high T cells. This sample was included in a study of blood T cells in healthy people across ages (dated by TCRdb to 2014 to 2015). About the study as a whole: In model experiments, template switching captured roughly one uniquely barcoded TCR beta cDNA molecule for every two T cells. Using deep sequencing normalized with unique cDNA molecular identifiers, the study measured how TCR beta repertoire diversity changes with age. The donors were divided into four age groups: young (average around 16 years), middle-aged (roughly 40), aged (about 61) and long-lived (roughly 86). To avoid experimental bias, donors of different ages were distributed randomly across sequencing lanes. Two additional independent replicas of 1 million unique cDNA reads from the same blood draw were analyzed for two donors (one aged 18 to 30 and one aged 80 or older). Findings and caveats that apply to the study as a whole: Because donor CMV infection status was unknown, age-related changes in expanded clonotypes were potentially confounded. Since profiling was done on bulk unsorted PBMCs, naive and antigen-experienced compartments could not be conclusively compared. Estimates of total diversity based on one million sequenced T cells were considered lower bounds and underestimates. Compared with the aged group, the long-lived group had more naive CD4+ T cells, fewer expanded clones and increased TCR diversity, suggesting age selection. As age increased, observed TCR beta diversity per million T cells dropped in a roughly linear way, and a significant reduction was already evident by age around 41. Observed TCR beta diversity correlated strongly with the percentage of naive T cells measured by flow cytometry.

Library preparation used 5' RACE. Sequenced on an Illumina HiSeq 2500. A second PCR of roughly 7 to 12 cycles was run with a J-beta primer mix and a sample-barcoded 5' primer. A template-switch 5' adaptor carrying 12 random nucleotides introduced a unique molecular identifier onto each TCR beta cDNA molecule. At least 2.5 million CDR3-containing paired-end reads were obtained from each sample. First-strand cDNA synthesis was performed from all RNA using the Mint cDNA synthesis kit, with priming by a TRBC-specific oligonucleotide. Following uracil-DNA glycosylase treatment, a first 18-cycle PCR with universal primers M1SS and BC2_uni_R was performed on all cDNA. In the paper's pipeline: For normalization, 1 million high-quality reads were randomly selected from each sample, with every read carrying a distinct molecular identifier. Instead of being binned into consensus sequences, reads with shared molecular identifiers were discarded. MiTCR, run with a Q25 quality threshold and the strictest error-elimination algorithm, handled CDR3 identification, clonotype clustering and error correction. A nonparametric unseen species model with Euler transformation was used to estimate a lower bound on total TCR beta diversity. The raw public data were reprocessed by TCRdb itself: fastp quality trimming at Q25, MiXCR clonotype calling, in-frame beta chains only. Rows matching on CDR3 protein sequence are summarized as one entry with the most common DNA and genes. TCRdb's processing, not the authors' own work, is the source of the V and J calls. This sample has over 1,200,000 distinct CDR3 sequences in its table, and roughly 59% of those were observed once. Together, the top ten hold 6.5% to 8.5% of the sample.

As encoded in the germline V gene (reference sequence), CDR1 is MNHEY while CDR2 is SMNVEV. Trimming costs V 5 bases and J 6 bases, and their ends lie 8 bases apart. The CDR3 runs 12 amino acids, cysteine and phenylalanine included. The entry retains the CDR3 DNA only, 36 bases that are in frame from base 1. The chain is made from TRBV27 and TRBJ2-1; the D gene cannot be named for sure. Sequencing was performed on blood. This clonotype was obtained from a man between 18 and 35 years old in good health. CDR3 protein: CASSNQVNEQFF. In nucleotides, the sequence is TGTGCCAGCAGTAATCAAGTCAATGAGCAGTTCTTC.